What follows are 22 T cell receptor beta chains derived from one specimen sequenced in a study of blood T cell repertoires in COVID-19. The assay was immunoSEQ multiplex PCR, and TCRdb's table has in-frame clones only and misses some. The sample has some 130,000 clones; about 88% are singletons. Sequencing used PBMCs or T cells enriched from blood (not recorded which). These receptors came from a woman between 45 and 65 years old who had recovered from COVID-19.

The chain carries TRBV5-1 and TRBJ2-5; 10 bases align to TRBD2. J gave up 7 bases and V 1 base, and 7 bases lay outside the gene matches. The CDR3 runs 15 residues. Germline-derived CDR1 and CDR2 are SGHRS and YFSETQ. The CDR3, as DNA: TGCGCCAGCAGCTTGAAGGCTAGCGGGGGCGCGACCCAGTACTTC. It is translated as CASSLKASGGATQYF.

The V and J genes are TRBV7-6 and TRBJ2-5, with D perhaps TRBD2 (5 bases). The CDR3 spans 13 residues. The germline gives CDR1 SGHVS, CDR2 FNYEAQ. The V and J ends lost 5 bases and 1 base respectively, with 8 bases between them. Written as DNA, the CDR3 is TGTGCCAGCAGCCCGACTATCCAAGAGACCCAGTACTTC. It yields the protein CASSPTIQETQYF.

The V gene is TRBV21-1, the J gene TRBJ2-3; the table calls TRBD1, which could not be checked here. TRBV21-1 is classified as a pseudogene. CDR3 length: 14 amino acids. This chain's CDR3 is CASTQGPSTDTQYF. DNA of the CDR3: TGTGCCAGCACGCAGGGGCCGAGCACAGATACGCAGTATTTT.

This clone was seen just once. The rearrangement joins TRBV7-9 to TRBJ1-6; D is uncertain. The CDR3 is 17 amino acids. Germline CDR1 reads SEHNR; CDR2 reads FQNEAQ (reference sequence). The V and J ends lost 6 bases and 6 bases respectively, with 21 bases between them. The chain's CDR3 is CASRNTHPSRFNSPLHF. CDR3 bases: TGTGCCAGCAGAAATACCCACCCGTCCAGATTTAATTCACCCCTCCACTTT.

CDR3 protein: CASTSGTGLYEQYF. For the CDR3, the DNA is TGTGCCAGTACCTCCGGGACAGGTTTGTACGAGCAGTACTTC. This sequence joins TRBV19 and TRBJ2-7, with 8 positions matching TRBD1. This CDR3 region has 14 residues. J gave up 4 bases and V 7 bases, and 9 bases lay outside the gene matches. Germline V gene sequence: CDR1 LNHDA, CDR2 SQIVND (reference sequence).

This clone was found once. The chain combines TRBV9 with TRBJ2-7; TRBD2 matches 7 bases. The germline CDR1 and CDR2 sequences are SGDLS and YYNGEE. The V gene end was trimmed by 1 base and the J gene end by 4 bases; junction bases not matched to a gene: 5. This CDR3 has 14 amino acids. CDR3 protein: CASSVLSSGYEQYF. The CDR3 coding sequence is TGTGCCAGCAGCGTACTATCTAGCGGTTACGAGCAGTACTTC.

The rearrangement links TRBV19 to TRBJ2-7; 8 bases fit TRBD1. V gave up 5 bases and J gave up 2 bases; unmatched junction bases: 14. Germline CDR1 LNHDA, CDR2 SQIVND (reference sequence). This CDR3 region has 17 residues. The CDR3 loop reads CASSQITPQGVPYEQYF. CDR3 sequence (DNA): TGTGCCAGTAGTCAAATAACCCCACAGGGGGTCCCCTACGAGCAGTACTTC.

CDR3 loop: CAWSPGQRNTEAFF. The CDR3 DNA is TGTGCCTGGTCCCCGGGACAGCGAAACACTGAAGCTTTCTTT. The J gene is TRBJ1-1, the V gene TRBV30; TRBD1 matches at 7 bases. The V gene's germline CDR1 is GTSNPN and CDR2 SVGIG (reference sequence). This CDR3 is 14 amino acids long. J was trimmed by 2 bases and V by 5 bases; bases with no gene match: 8.

The chain recombines TRBV30 with TRBJ1-3; D possibly corresponds to TRBD1 (6 bases). The CDR3 is made up of 15 amino acids. With 3 bases removed from V and 7 bases from J, the gap between germline ends came to 19 bases. The germline CDR1 and CDR2 sequences are GTSNPN and SVGIG (reference sequence). The CDR3 nucleotides are TGTGCCTGGAGAATCGACAGGTTGTCCCGGAACACCATATATTTT. It encodes CAWRIDRLSRNTIYF.

The genes are TRBV7-9 and TRBJ2-7; 9 bases match TRBD1. This CDR3 spans 14 amino acids. CDR1 SEHNR and CDR2 FQNEAQ come from the germline V gene (reference sequence). The V and J ends lost 5 bases and 6 bases, in that order; junction bases with no gene match: 8. The DNA of the CDR3 is TGTGCCAGCAGCCAACGGGACAGGGCTATCGAGCAGTACTTC. As protein: CASSQRDRAIEQYF. Full variable domain (outside the CDR3, taken from reference TRBV7-9 and TRBJ2-7): DTGVSQNPRHKITKRGQNVTFRCDPISEHNRLYWYRQTLGQGPEFLTYFQNEAQLEKSRLLSDRFSAERPKGSFSTLEIQRTEQGDSAMYLCASSQRDRAIEQYFGPGTRLTVT.

This clone appeared once. The V call is TRBV27, the J call TRBJ1-4, with 8 bases aligning to TRBD1. Germline CDR1 is MNHEY and CDR2 is SMNVEV (reference sequence). This CDR3 has 14 amino acids. V dropped 5 bases and J dropped 3; count of bases not matched to a gene: 2. This CDR3 is CASSQDRANEKLFF. The CDR3, as DNA: TGTGCCAGCAGTCAGGACAGGGCTAATGAAAAACTGTTTTTT. Using reference TRBV27 and TRBJ1-4 for the parts outside the CDR3, the full variable domain is EAQVTQNPRYLITVTGKKLTVTCSQNMNHEYMSWYRQDPGLGLRQIYYSMNVEVTDKGDVPEGYKVSRKEKRNFPLILESPSPNQTSLYFCASSQDRANEKLFFGSGTQLSVL.

The V and J genes are TRBV11-2 and TRBJ2-7; D is possibly TRBD2 (6 bases). The CDR3 has 15 residues. Germline V gives CDR1 SGHAT, CDR2 FQNNGV. With 0 bases removed from V and 12 bases from J, the gap between germline ends came to 21 bases. The CDR3 loop reads CASSLDPGAFPYAYF. The CDR3 nucleotides read TGTGCCAGCAGCTTAGATCCGGGAGCGTTTCCCTATGCGTACTTC.

The chain has TRBV6-2 or TRBV6-3 and TRBJ2-1, with 9 bases that match TRBD2. CDR1 and CDR2 from the germline V gene are MNHEY and SVGEGT. Trimming at V came to 0 bases and at J to 3 bases, leaving 6 bases not matched to a gene. The CDR3 runs to 17 residues. Here the CDR3 DNA reads TGTGCCAGCAGTTACTCGGGTGCGGGGGGGGACTACAATGAGCAGTTCTTC. Translating it yields CASSYSGAGGDYNEQFF.

The DNA for the CDR3 is TGTGCCAGCTCAGTACAGGGGCTGGGGGAAAAACTGTTTTTT. It specifies CASSVQGLGEKLFF. The chain combines TRBV18 with TRBJ1-4; the match to TRBD1 covers 7 bases. The V and J ends lost 5 bases and 8 bases, in that order; junction bases with no gene match: 8. Germline V gene data show CDR1 as KGHSH and CDR2 as LQKENI. The length of the CDR3 is 14 residues.

A single count supports this clone. The gene calls are TRBV27 and TRBJ2-1, with a weak D call TRBD2 (5 bases). The CDR3 sequence is 15 residues long. Between the trimmed V and J ends, which lost 5 bases and 0 bases, there was a span of 11 bases. CDR1 and CDR2 (germline): MNHEY, SMNVEV (reference sequence). The CDR3 DNA reads TGTGCCAGCAGTCGGCCCACTAGCTCCTACAATGAGCAGTTCTTC. This sequence encodes CASSRPTSSYNEQFF.

The chain has TRBV12-3 or TRBV12-4 and TRBJ1-1, with D possibly being TRBD1 (5 bases). V was trimmed by 3 bases and J by 3 bases, leaving 8 bases between them. CDR3 size: 13 residues. CDR3 in amino acids: CASSLGGDTEAFF. The CDR3 DNA is TGTGCCAGCAGTTTGGGGGGAGACACTGAAGCTTTCTTT.

This clone has just a few counts. The genes are TRBV16 and TRBJ1-2; D remains ambiguous. Germline V lookup: CDR1 KGHSY, CDR2 FQNENV. There are 13 residues in the CDR3. Trimming cost V 2 bases and J 4 bases, with 8 bases left between them. This CDR3 reads CASSQGGTYGYTF. The CDR3 DNA reads TGTGCCAGCAGCCAAGGAGGCACCTATGGCTACACCTTC. The full variable domain, in which reference TRBV16 and TRBJ1-2 provide the parts outside the CDR3, is GEEVAQTPKHLVRGEGQKAKLYCAPIKGHSYVFWYQQVLKNEFKFLISFQNENVFDETGMPKERFSAKCLPNSPCSLEIQATKLEDSAVYFCASSQGGTYGYTFGSGTRLTVV.

V gene TRBV6-5 combines with J gene TRBJ1-3; D unclear. Trimming removed 4 bases from V and 0 bases from J, with 10 bases in between. Germline V gene sequence: CDR1 MNHEY, CDR2 SVGAGI. The CDR3 is 15 residues long. This CDR3 is CASSFSTSSGNTIYF. DNA for the CDR3: TGTGCCAGCAGTTTTTCAACTTCCTCTGGAAACACCATATATTTT.

J is TRBJ2-2 and V is TRBV9, with 10 bases lining up with TRBD2. V lost 4 bases to trimming and J lost 4 bases; unmatched junction nucleotides: 7. The CDR3 runs 16 residues. The germline V gene encodes CDR1 SGDLS and CDR2 YYNGEE. CDR3 DNA: TGTGCCAGCAGCCCAGCGGGGGGGCTCGGCACCGGGGAGCTGTTTTTT. It encodes CASSPAGGLGTGELFF.

This chain connects TRBV2 to TRBJ2-5; the match to TRBD1 covers 7 bases. Germline CDR1 reads SNHLY; CDR2 reads FYNNEI. V dropped 6 bases and J dropped 4; count of bases not matched to a gene: 8. The CDR3 covers 14 residues. As DNA, the CDR3 is TGTGCCAGCAGAGCCGGGACAGATATAGAGACCCAGTACTTC. Its translation: CASRAGTDIETQYF. The full variable domain, with the rest looked up from reference TRBV2 and TRBJ2-5, is EPEVTQTPSHQVTQMGQEVILRCVPISNHLYFYWYRQILGQKVEFLVSFYNNEISEKSEIFDDQFSVERPDGSNFTLKIRSTKLEDSAMYFCASRAGTDIETQYFGPGTRLLVL.

The gene calls are TRBV2 and TRBJ1-1; TRBD1 might be the D (6 bases). This CDR3 spans 13 amino acids. The germline gives CDR1 SNHLY, CDR2 FYNNEI. V was pared by 6 bases and J by 2 bases, with 10 bases between. CDR3 DNA: TGTGCCAGCAGGGACAGCGTAAACACTGAAGCTTTCTTT. Encoded protein: CASRDSVNTEAFF.

The V gene is TRBV18, the J gene TRBJ1-5, with TRBD1 identical over 7 bases. J was trimmed by 1 base and V by 2 bases; bases with no gene match: 2. Looked up from germline, CDR1 is KGHSH and CDR2 is LQKENI. The CDR3 runs 15 residues. CDR3 bases: TGTGCCAGCTCACCAGTGACAGGGAGCAATCAGCCCCAGCATTTT. As protein: CASSPVTGSNQPQHF.